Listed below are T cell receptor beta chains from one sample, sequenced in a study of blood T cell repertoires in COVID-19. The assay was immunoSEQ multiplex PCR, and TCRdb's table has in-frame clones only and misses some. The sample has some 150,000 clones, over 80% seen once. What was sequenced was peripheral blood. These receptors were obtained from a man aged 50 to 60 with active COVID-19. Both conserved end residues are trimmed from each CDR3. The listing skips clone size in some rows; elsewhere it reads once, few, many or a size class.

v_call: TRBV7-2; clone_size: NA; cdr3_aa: ASSLEGTGGPEAF
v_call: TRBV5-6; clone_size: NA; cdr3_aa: ASSLEIRDYYGYT
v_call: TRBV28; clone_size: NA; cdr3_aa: ASSSPPRVRSNQPQH
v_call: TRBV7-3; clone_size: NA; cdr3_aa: ASSLTREGEQF
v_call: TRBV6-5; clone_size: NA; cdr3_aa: ASTPGTSGTGELF
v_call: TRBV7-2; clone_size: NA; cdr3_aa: ASSTRAAGLYGYT
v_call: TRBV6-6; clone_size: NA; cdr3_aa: ASTATGGYGYT
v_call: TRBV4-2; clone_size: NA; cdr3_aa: ASSQEGLAGDWEQF
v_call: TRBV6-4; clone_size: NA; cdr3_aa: ASSDSGVSGYT
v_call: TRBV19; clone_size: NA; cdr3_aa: ASSPSLIATNEKLF
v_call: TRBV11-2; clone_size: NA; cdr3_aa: ASSLSLGLMNTEAF
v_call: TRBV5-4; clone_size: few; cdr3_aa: ASSDRTAPYEQY
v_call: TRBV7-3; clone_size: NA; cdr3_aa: ASSPSAGVEQY
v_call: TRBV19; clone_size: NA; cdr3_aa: ASSIEGRGQQPQH
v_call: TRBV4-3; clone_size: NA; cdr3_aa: ASSRETGGEVAF
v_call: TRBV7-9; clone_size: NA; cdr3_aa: ASSQEVRRDTQY
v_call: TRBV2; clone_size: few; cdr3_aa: ASEMRAGAF
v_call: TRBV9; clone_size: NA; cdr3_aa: ASSVGQGDTQY
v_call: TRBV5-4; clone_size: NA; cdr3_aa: ASSLRLAGPAETQY
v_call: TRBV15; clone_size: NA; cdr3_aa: ATSRLETGGREQY
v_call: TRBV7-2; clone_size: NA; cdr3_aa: ASRPGRRGGTEAF
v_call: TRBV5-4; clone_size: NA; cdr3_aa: ASSSRTGVIGTGELF
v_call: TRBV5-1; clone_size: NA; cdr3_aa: ASSLADRGTEAF
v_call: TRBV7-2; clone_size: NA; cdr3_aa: ASSAGTLSYNEQF
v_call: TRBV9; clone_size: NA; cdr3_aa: ASSPQPLGGYT
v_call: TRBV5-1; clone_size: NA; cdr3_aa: ASIGTTAGNTQY
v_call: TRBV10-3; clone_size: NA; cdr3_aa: ATRTSAGGREAQY
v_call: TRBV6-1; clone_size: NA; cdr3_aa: ASSDTPGAGGHTGELF
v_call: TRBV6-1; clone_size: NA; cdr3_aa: ASSEVGKGSVAKNIQY
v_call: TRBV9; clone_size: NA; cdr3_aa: ASSVEAGQRDTQY
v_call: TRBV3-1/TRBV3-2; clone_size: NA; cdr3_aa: ASSQDIQGANGYT
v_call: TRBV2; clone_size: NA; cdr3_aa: ASTEGQTSNQPQH
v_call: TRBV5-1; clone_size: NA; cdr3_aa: ASSLEGAPRTDTQY
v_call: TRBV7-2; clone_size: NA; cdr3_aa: ASSLAFGSGQETQY
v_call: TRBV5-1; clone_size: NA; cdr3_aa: ASRTGLAGTDEQF
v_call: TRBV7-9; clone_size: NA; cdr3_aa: ASTWEGSTDTQY